This T cell receptor (beta chain) was obtained from a study of blood T cell repertoires in COVID-19. Study in general: The origin of the acute and convalescent COVID-19 samples was the United States, Italy and Spain.

Libraries were prepared by immunoSEQ multiplex PCR; TCRdb keeps only in-frame clonotypes and omits some of them. Of 300,000 to 450,000 clones listed, 89% are singletons. Germline V gene sequence: CDR1 SGHTA, CDR2 FQGTGA. V lost 0 bases and J lost 6; bases outside the gene matches: 2. This CDR3 comprises 15 residues. Seattle's enrolled individuals joined amid active infection and were then monitored longitudinally. The sequence derives from an older woman with COVID-19, enrolled during active disease. V is TRBV7-3 and J is TRBJ2-1; 10 nucleotides align to TRBD1. The sample comprised peripheral blood. CDR3: CASSLTGTGVNEQFF. CDR3 bases: TGTGCCAGCAGCTTAACCGGGACAGGGGTCAATGAGCAGTTCTTC. Full variable domain (outside the CDR3, taken from reference TRBV7-3 and TRBJ2-1): GAGVSQTPSNKVTEKGKYVELRCDPISGHTALYWYRQSLGQGPEFLIYFQGTGAADDSGLPNDRFFAVRPEGSVSTLKIQRTERGDSAVYLCASSLTGTGVNEQFFGPGTRLTVL.